These T cell receptor beta chains were read from a single sample in a study of CD8+ T cells in alopecia areata. The assay was immunoSEQ multiplex PCR, and TCRdb's table has in-frame clones only and misses some. The data contain some 240,000 clones, 50% to 60% of them seen just once; the ten biggest clones take up 0.4% to 0.55%. This specimen was CD4+ T cells sorted from blood, taken at week 0. These receptors were taken from a human donor with alopecia areata. Both conserved end residues are part of each CDR3. A D gene is named only where the DNA matches it firmly. Only part of the rows carry a size: once, few, many, or a class if the clone is expanded.

abundance	d_gene	v_gene	j_gene	len	CDR3aa	CDR3nt
NA	NA	TRBV29-1	TRBJ2-5	13	CSVQQGGLQTQYF	TGCAGCGTTCAGCAGGGGGGGTTGCAGACCCAGTACTTC
once	NA	TRBV30	TRBJ1-1	12	CAWTGYGTEAFF	TGTGCCTGGACAGGGTACGGCACTGAAGCTTTCTTT
NA	TRBD2	TRBV2	TRBJ2-7	14	CASSGISGRAEQYF	TGTGCCAGCAGTGGGATTAGCGGGAGGGCCGAGCAGTACTTC
once	NA	TRBV6-1	TRBJ1-2	12	CASTRDRYGYTF	TGTGCCAGCACCAGGGACCGGTATGGCTACACCTTC
few	TRBD1	TRBV7-3	TRBJ1-4	14	CASSSQGALEKLFF	TGTGCCAGCAGCTCACAGGGGGCTTTAGAAAAACTGTTTTTT
NA	TRBD1	TRBV30	TRBJ1-1	13	CAWSGQGKTEAFF	TGTGCCTGGAGTGGACAGGGGAAGACTGAAGCTTTCTTT
NA	NA	TRBV30	TRBJ2-7	11	CAWSVTGKVHF	TGTGCCTGGAGTGTGACGGGGAAGGTGCACTTC
few	NA	TRBV6-6	TRBJ1-6	16	CASSGSRGIGNSPLHF	TGTGCCAGCAGCGGAAGCCGGGGGATTGGTAATTCACCCCTCCACTTT
few	NA	TRBV7-9	TRBJ1-4	14	CASGPTSRGEKLFF	TGTGCCAGCGGGCCCACGAGCCGGGGTGAAAAACTGTTTTTT
NA	TRBD1	TRBV30	TRBJ1-6	13	CAWSGQGLAPLHF	TGTGCCTGGAGTGGACAGGGATTGGCACCCCTCCACTTT
NA	TRBD1	TRBV2	TRBJ1-6	15	CARSDPVGTGSPLHF	TGTGCCAGGTCAGATCCGGTCGGGACAGGGTCACCCCTCCACTTT
few	NA	TRBV6-1	TRBJ2-1	12	CASSENGREQFF	TGTGCCAGCAGTGAGAATGGACGTGAGCAGTTCTTC
NA	NA	TRBV29-1	TRBJ2-5	13	CSVEGRFFETQYF	TGCAGCGTTGAAGGGAGATTTTTTGAGACCCAGTACTTC
NA	NA	TRBV4-1	TRBJ2-2	17	CASSPWGGAGNTGELFF	TGCGCCAGCAGCCCCTGGGGGGGCGCGGGGAACACCGGGGAGCTGTTTTTT
few	NA	TRBV9	TRBJ1-1	9	CASSSEAFF	TGTGCCAGCAGCTCTGAAGCTTTCTTT
NA	TRBD1	TRBV5-6	TRBJ1-1	14	CASSIDRGRAEAFF	TGTGCCAGCAGCATCGACAGGGGCCGGGCTGAAGCTTTCTTT
NA	TRBD1	TRBV27	TRBJ2-7	17	CASSLSPPNRGTYEQYF	TGTGCCAGCAGTTTATCGCCTCCAAACAGGGGGACCTACGAGCAGTACTTC
once	NA	TRBV7-9	TRBJ1-5	13	CASSFGFDQPQHF	TGTGCCAGCAGCTTCGGTTTCGATCAGCCCCAGCATTTT
NA	NA	TRBV5-1	TRBJ2-2	16	CASSLGQGTNTGELFF	TGCGCCAGCAGCTTGGGGCAGGGGACGAACACCGGGGAGCTGTTTTTT
NA	TRBD1	TRBV30	TRBJ2-4	15	CAWSVRGQGRNIQYF	TGTGCCTGGAGTGTACGGGGACAGGGCAGAAACATTCAGTACTTC
NA	TRBD1	TRBV5-1	TRBJ1-2	15	CASSLPGTGSYGYTF	TGCGCCAGCAGCTTGCCCGGGACAGGGAGCTATGGCTACACCTTC
NA	NA	TRBV2	TRBJ2-7	12	CASSILMYEQYF	TGTGCCAGCAGCATACTAATGTACGAGCAGTACTTC
NA	NA	TRBV30	TRBJ1-5	13	CAWSEDSNQPQHF	TGTGCCTGGAGTGAGGATAGCAATCAGCCCCAGCATTTT
NA	TRBD1	TRBV6-6	TRBJ2-7	16	CASSPKTGTGLYEQYF	TGTGCCAGCAGTCCGAAGACCGGGACAGGGCTTTACGAGCAGTACTTC
NA	NA	TRBV11-2	TRBJ2-3	16	CASCERAVPGIDTQYF	TGTGCCAGCTGCGAAAGAGCGGTTCCAGGGATAGATACGCAGTATTTT
NA	NA	TRBV11-2	TRBJ2-5	12	CASSLEFGTQYF	TGTGCCAGCAGCTTAGAGTTCGGGACCCAGTACTTC
NA	TRBD1	TRBV29-1	TRBJ2-3	13	CSVAGTATDTQYF	TGCAGCGTTGCCGGGACAGCCACAGATACGCAGTATTTT
once	TRBD1	TRBV29-1	TRBJ1-2	14	CSVEVTGGALGYTF	TGCAGCGTTGAAGTAACAGGGGGCGCGTTGGGCTACACCTTC
once	NA	TRBV19	TRBJ2-7	14	CASKREDRGIEQYF	TGTGCCAGTAAACGCGAGGACAGAGGAATCGAGCAGTACTTC
NA	NA	TRBV27	TRBJ1-1	15	CASSSVRVWGTEAFF	TGTGCCAGCAGTTCGGTCAGGGTGTGGGGCACTGAAGCTTTCTTT
NA	NA	TRBV29-1	TRBJ1-2	14	CSVVVQGRIYGYTF	TGCAGCGTTGTTGTCCAGGGCCGGATCTATGGCTACACCTTC
NA	NA	TRBV6-1	TRBJ2-7	16	CASSEAASLALYEQYF	TGTGCCAGCAGTGAAGCAGCCTCCTTGGCCCTCTACGAGCAGTACTTC
NA	NA	TRBV7-2	TRBJ2-1	12	CASSHRNNEQFF	TGTGCCAGCAGCCACAGGAATAATGAGCAGTTCTTC
NA	NA	TRBV25-1	TRBJ2-3	14	CASGGQGAGDTQYF	TGTGCCAGCGGGGGACAAGGGGCGGGGGATACGCAGTATTTT
NA	NA	TRBV9	TRBJ2-1	15	CASSVELVANNEQFF	TGTGCCAGCAGCGTGGAACTAGTCGCTAACAATGAGCAGTTCTTC
NA	NA	TRBV2	TRBJ2-7	11	CASRNEAEQYF	TGTGCCAGCAGAAATGAGGCCGAGCAGTACTTC
NA	NA	TRBV4-2	TRBJ2-3	16	CASSQVGNVYTDTQYF	TGTGCCAGCAGCCAAGTCGGTAATGTATACACAGATACGCAGTATTTT
NA	TRBD1	TRBV30	TRBJ1-5	14	CAWMLQGANQPQHF	TGTGCCTGGATGTTGCAGGGGGCAAATCAGCCCCAGCATTTT
NA	TRBD1	TRBV30	TRBJ2-2	15	CAWVTDRINTGELFF	TGTGCCTGGGTGACGGACAGGATTAACACCGGGGAGCTGTTTTTT
NA	NA	TRBV10-1	TRBJ2-7	13	CASSSGKSYEQYF	TGCGCCAGCAGCTCCGGGAAAAGCTACGAGCAGTACTTC
NA	NA	TRBV29-1	TRBJ1-3	11	CSVLQLSTIYF	TGCAGCGTTTTACAGTTATCTACCATATATTTT
NA	TRBD1	TRBV6-6	TRBJ2-4	15	CASSYTSGGKNIQYF	TGTGCCAGCAGTTACACCTCAGGGGGCAAAAACATTCAGTACTTC
few	NA	TRBV29-1	TRBJ2-4	14	CSVQGRVHQNIQYF	TGCAGCGTCCAAGGCAGGGTCCACCAAAACATTCAGTACTTC
NA	NA	TRBV19	TRBJ1-1	13	CASKWGKWTEAFF	TGTGCCAGTAAGTGGGGCAAGTGGACTGAAGCTTTCTTT
few	NA	TRBV18	TRBJ1-3	18	CASSPQTGGPTSGNTIYF	TGTGCCAGCTCACCGCAAACCGGGGGGCCGACCTCTGGAAACACCATATATTTT
few	TRBD1	TRBV7-2	TRBJ2-1	13	CASSLERDSEQFF	TGTGCCAGCAGCTTAGAACGGGACAGTGAGCAGTTCTTC
few	TRBD1	TRBV19	TRBJ1-2	15	CASSRQGQAGNGYTF	TGTGCCAGTAGTCGACAGGGGCAGGCAGGGAATGGCTACACCTTC
few	NA	TRBV18	TRBJ1-5	15	CASSLFQDSNQPQHF	TGTGCCAGCTCCCTATTTCAGGATAGCAATCAGCCCCAGCATTTT
NA	TRBD1	TRBV30	TRBJ2-5	15	CAWTTGQPYQETQYF	TGTGCCTGGACGACGGGACAGCCGTACCAAGAGACCCAGTACTTC
NA	NA	TRBV5-6	TRBJ1-4	15	CASSSPGGPEEKLFF	TGTGCCAGCAGTTCCCCTGGGGGGCCGGAGGAAAAACTGTTTTTT
NA	TRBD2	TRBV10-3	TRBJ2-1	16	CAIRRGTSGRLNEQFF	TGTGCCATCAGAAGGGGGACTAGCGGGAGATTGAATGAGCAGTTCTTC
NA	NA	TRBV7-7	TRBJ2-5	15	CASSLDTGKGETQYF	TGTGCTAGCAGCTTAGACACCGGGAAGGGGGAGACCCAGTACTTC
NA	TRBD1	TRBV6-1	TRBJ1-2	13	CASKGQVLYGYTF	TGTGCCAGCAAGGGACAGGTCCTCTATGGCTACACCTTC
once	NA	TRBV4-1	TRBJ2-3	16	CASSPLVRERTDTQYF	TGCGCCAGCAGCCCTCTCGTACGGGAGAGGACAGATACGCAGTATTTT